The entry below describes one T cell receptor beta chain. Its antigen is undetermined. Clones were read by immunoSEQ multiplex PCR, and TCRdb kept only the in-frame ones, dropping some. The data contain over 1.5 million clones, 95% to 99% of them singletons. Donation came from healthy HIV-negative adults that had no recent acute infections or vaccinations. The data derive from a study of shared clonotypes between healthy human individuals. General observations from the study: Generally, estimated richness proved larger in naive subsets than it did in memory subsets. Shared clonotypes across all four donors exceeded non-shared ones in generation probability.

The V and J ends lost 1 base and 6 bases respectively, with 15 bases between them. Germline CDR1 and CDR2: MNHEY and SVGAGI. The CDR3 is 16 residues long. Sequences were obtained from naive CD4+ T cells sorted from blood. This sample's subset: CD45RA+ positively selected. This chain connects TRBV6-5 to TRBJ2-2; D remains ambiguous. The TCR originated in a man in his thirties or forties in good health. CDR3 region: CASSYFFGSVAGELFF. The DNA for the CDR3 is TGTGCCAGCAGTTACTTTTTCGGCTCAGTCGCCGGGGAGCTGTTTTTT.